Each of the 16 T cell receptor beta chains below was sequenced from the same sample in a study of spatial heterogeneity in lung cancer. TCRdb re-called the 5' RACE reads through MiXCR, storing one row per CDR3 protein. The table records tens of thousands of distinct CDR3 sequences, about 6.3% of them present only once. Regarding time point: sample taken at primary tumor resection. The specimen was PBMCs, collected at surgery. The receptors shown here come from a female donor with early-stage non-small cell lung cancer.

This clonotype has a count of ten or more. The chain has TRBV5-5 and TRBJ1-4, with a weak D call TRBD1 (5 bases). Deletions cut 7 bases from V and 4 bases from J, with 14 bases between. Germline values: CDR1 SGHKS, CDR2 YYEKEE (reference sequence). This CDR3 contains 14 residues. The CDR3 bases are TGTGCCAGCCGAGCTACACAGGATAATGAAAAACTGTTTTTT. The encoded protein is CASRATQDNEKLFF.

In its sample, this clonotype was seen many times. This chain links TRBV7-9 with TRBJ2-3; D could derive from TRBD1 or TRBD2 (5 bases each). The CDR3 has 16 amino acids. V shed 3 bases and J shed 0 bases, with 13 bases lying between them. Germline V gene lookup returns CDR1 SEHNR and CDR2 FQNEAQ (reference sequence). CDR3 in amino acids: CASSFWTRTSTDTQYF. Here the CDR3 DNA reads TGTGCCAGCAGCTTCTGGACAAGGACTAGCACAGATACGCAGTATTTT. Full variable domain (outside the CDR3, taken from reference TRBV7-9 and TRBJ2-3): DTGVSQNPRHKITKRGQNVTFRCDPISEHNRLYWYRQTLGQGPEFLTYFQNEAQLEKSRLLSDRFSAERPKGSFSTLEIQRTEQGDSAMYLCASSFWTRTSTDTQYFGPGTRLTVL.

This clonotype was observed many times. The chain employs TRBV24-1 and TRBJ2-3; D is possibly TRBD2 (5 bases). Trimming shortened V by 4 bases and J by 4 bases, and 14 bases separated the two germline ends. Germline V gives CDR1 KGHDR, CDR2 SFDVKD. This CDR3 spans 15 amino acids. CDR3 protein: CATSDITRTPDTQYF. DNA of the CDR3: TGTGCCACCAGTGACATAACTAGGACCCCAGATACGCAGTATTTT.

The gene calls are TRBV18 and TRBJ1-3; the D is unclear. The germline CDR1 and CDR2 sequences are KGHSH and LQKENI. V lost 7 bases and J lost 0, with 7 bases in between. This CDR3 spans 13 amino acids. The CDR3 coding sequence is TGTGCCAGCTGTGCGGACTCTGGAAACACCATATATTTT. It yields the protein CASCADSGNTIYF.

The chain employs TRBV11-3 and TRBJ1-5; weak D call: TRBD1 (6 bases). Trimming took off 1 base at V and 8 bases at J, with 15 bases between the two ends. Looked up from germline, CDR1 is SGHNT and CDR2 is YENEEA. CDR3 size: 15 residues. The CDR3: CASSLGSGPGEPQHF. The CDR3 region has the DNA TGTGCCAGCAGCTTAGGTTCGGGGCCAGGGGAGCCCCAGCATTTT.

This sequence joins TRBV27 and TRBJ1-2; 7 nucleotides match TRBD1. The CDR3 loop spans 17 amino acids. Germline CDR1 and CDR2: MNHEY and SMNVEV (reference sequence). V shed 5 bases and J 0 bases; nucleotides not matched to a gene: 12. Here the CDR3 reads CASSRGIRDSTNYGYTF. Here the CDR3 DNA reads TGTGCCAGCAGTAGAGGGATCCGGGACAGCACTAACTATGGCTACACCTTC.

V is TRBV20-1 and J is TRBJ2-4; TRBD1 might be the D (8 bases). CDR1 is DFQATT and CDR2 is SNEGSKA in the germline V gene (reference sequence). CDR3 length: 14 residues. Trimming cost V 6 bases and J 6 bases, with 18 bases left between them. CDR3: CSAPLHRGGNIQYF. The DNA for the CDR3 is TGCAGTGCACCCTTGCACAGGGGGGGAAACATTCAGTACTTC.

This clonotype was counted at least ten times. The chain is built from TRBV9 and TRBJ2-2, with 7 bases fitting TRBD1. CDR3 length equals 17 residues. V trimming: 3 bases; J trimming: 0 bases; junction bases outside the gene matches: 8. CDR1 and CDR2 from the germline V gene are SGDLS and YYNGEE. The CDR3 region has the DNA TGTGCCAGCAGCGCAGAGGACAGGAACGCGAACACCGGGGAGCTGTTTTTT. Its translation: CASSAEDRNANTGELFF. The entire variable domain, with the rest obtained from reference TRBV9 and TRBJ2-2, is as follows: DSGVTQTPKHLITATGQRVTLRCSPRSGDLSVYWYQQSLDQGLQFLIQYYNGEERAKGNILERFSAQQFPDLHSELNLSSLELGDSALYFCASSAEDRNANTGELFFGEGSRLTVL.

The V and J genes are TRBV10-2 and TRBJ2-1, with 7 nucleotides matching TRBD1. The CDR3 covers 15 residues. CDR1 is WSHSY and CDR2 is SAAADI in the germline V gene. V lost 0 bases to trimming and J lost 7 bases; unmatched junction nucleotides: 6. The chain's CDR3 is CASSESAVTGNEQFF. The CDR3 coding sequence is TGCGCCAGCAGTGAGTCTGCCGTGACAGGGAATGAGCAGTTCTTC.

This clonotype has a count of ten or more. The rearrangement uses TRBV10-3 and TRBJ2-3; TRBD2 might be the D (6 bases). Trimming cost V 4 bases and J 0 bases, with 11 bases left between them. Germline CDR1 and CDR2: ENHRY and SYGVKD. The CDR3 has 15 amino acids. The CDR3 region has the DNA TGTGCCATCAGTGTCGGCGGGGAGAGCACAGATACGCAGTATTTT. This encodes CAISVGGESTDTQYF.

There are many counts of this clonotype. The gene calls are TRBV20-1 and TRBJ1-3; no reliable D call. V lost 3 bases and J lost 9, with 12 bases in between. CDR1 DFQATT and CDR2 SNEGSKA come from the germline V gene (reference sequence). The CDR3 covers 12 residues. The CDR3: CSASNSPGTIYF. The CDR3 DNA reads as TGCAGTGCTAGTAACTCTCCTGGCACCATATATTTT.

This clonotype was counted ten times or more. This chain connects TRBV3-1 to TRBJ1-1; a possible D gene is TRBD1 (5 bases). The CDR3 is made up of 14 amino acids. With 5 bases removed from V and 5 bases from J, the gap between germline ends came to 15 bases. The V gene's germline CDR1 is LGHDT and CDR2 YNNKEL (reference sequence). CDR3 nucleotides: TGTGCCAGCAGCGCCGGGACTTTTTGGACTGAAGCTTTCTTT. It specifies CASSAGTFWTEAFF.

This clonotype was seen more than once but under ten times. This rearrangement joins TRBV11-3 to TRBJ1-1; D is unresolved. CDR1 and CDR2 (germline): SGHNT, YENEEA. The V and J ends lost 0 bases and 10 bases respectively, with 12 bases between them. There are 13 residues in the CDR3. This CDR3 reads CASSLDYLSVAFF. The CDR3 DNA reads as TGTGCCAGCAGCTTAGATTATCTCTCCGTAGCTTTCTTT.

This chain uses TRBV2 with TRBJ1-1; D gene unclear. V lost 5 bases, J lost 1 base, and 8 bases lay in between. CDR1 and CDR2 from the germline V gene are SNHLY and FYNNEI. CDR3 length: 13 amino acids. The CDR3 reads CASSTGKNTEAFF. The CDR3 DNA reads TGTGCCAGCAGTACCGGGAAGAACACTGAAGCTTTCTTT.

This clonotype was detected ten times or more. This chain joins TRBV5-1 and TRBJ2-2; no clear D. CDR3 length equals 14 residues. The germline V gene has CDR1 SGHRS and CDR2 YFSETQ. V was clipped by 0 bases and J by 2 bases, with 5 bases between them. CDR3 nucleotides: TGCGCCAGCAGCTTGGCCAGTAACACCGGGGAGCTGTTTTTT. This sequence encodes CASSLASNTGELFF.

This clonotype has just a few counts. V gene TRBV11-2 combines with J gene TRBJ1-1; D is perhaps TRBD1 (6 bases). Trimming removed 5 bases from V and 1 base from J, with 11 bases in between. CDR1 is SGHAT, CDR2 FQNNGV, per germline. The CDR3 sequence is 14 residues long. CDR3 region: CASSGQPRNTEAFF. CDR3 nucleotide sequence: TGTGCCAGCAGCGGACAGCCAAGGAACACTGAAGCTTTCTTT.